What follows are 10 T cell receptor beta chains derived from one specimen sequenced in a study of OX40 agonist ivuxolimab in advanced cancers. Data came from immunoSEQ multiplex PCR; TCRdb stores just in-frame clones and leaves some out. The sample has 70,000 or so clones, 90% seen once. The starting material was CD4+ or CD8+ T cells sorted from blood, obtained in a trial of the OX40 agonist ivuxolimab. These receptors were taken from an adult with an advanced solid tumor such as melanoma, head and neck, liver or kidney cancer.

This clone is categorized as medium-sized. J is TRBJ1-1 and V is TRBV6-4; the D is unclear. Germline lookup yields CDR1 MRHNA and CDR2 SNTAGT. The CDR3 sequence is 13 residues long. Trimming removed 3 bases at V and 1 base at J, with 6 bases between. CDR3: CASSDSGNTEAFF. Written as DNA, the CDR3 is TGTGCCAGCAGTGATTCAGGGAACACTGAAGCTTTCTTT.

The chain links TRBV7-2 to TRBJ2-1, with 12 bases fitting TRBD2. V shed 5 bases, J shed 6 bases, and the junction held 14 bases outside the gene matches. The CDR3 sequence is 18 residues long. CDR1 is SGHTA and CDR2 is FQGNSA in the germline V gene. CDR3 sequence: CASSLKLGASGRANEQFF. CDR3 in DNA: TGTGCCAGCAGCCTTAAGCTGGGGGCTAGCGGGAGGGCCAATGAGCAGTTCTTC.

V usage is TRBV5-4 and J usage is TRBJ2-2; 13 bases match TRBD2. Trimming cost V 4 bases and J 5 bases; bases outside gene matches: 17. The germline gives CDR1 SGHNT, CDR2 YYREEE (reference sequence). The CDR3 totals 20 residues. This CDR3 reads CASSLGLAGVSRGGTGELFF. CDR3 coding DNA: TGTGCCAGCAGCCTAGGACTAGCGGGAGTTAGTAGAGGTGGGACCGGGGAGCTGTTTTTT.

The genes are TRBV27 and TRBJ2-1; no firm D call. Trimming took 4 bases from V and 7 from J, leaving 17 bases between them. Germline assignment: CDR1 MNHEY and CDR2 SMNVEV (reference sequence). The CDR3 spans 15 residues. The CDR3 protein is CASSSLGLRGNEQFF. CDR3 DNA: TGTGCCAGCAGTTCCTTGGGTCTTCGTGGGAATGAGCAGTTCTTC.

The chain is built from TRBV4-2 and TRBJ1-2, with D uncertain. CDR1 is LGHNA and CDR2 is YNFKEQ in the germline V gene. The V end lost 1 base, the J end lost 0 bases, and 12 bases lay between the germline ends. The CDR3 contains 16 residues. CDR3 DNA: TGTGCCAGCAGCCAAGTTTCGGCCAGAACTAACTATGGCTACACCTTC. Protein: CASSQVSARTNYGYTF.

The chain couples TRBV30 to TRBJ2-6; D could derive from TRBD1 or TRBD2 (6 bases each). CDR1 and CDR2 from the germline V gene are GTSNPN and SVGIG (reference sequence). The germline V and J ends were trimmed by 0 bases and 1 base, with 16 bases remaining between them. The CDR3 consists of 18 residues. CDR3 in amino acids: CAWSVQGRGESGANVLTF. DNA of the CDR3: TGTGCCTGGAGTGTACAGGGAAGGGGGGAGTCTGGGGCCAACGTCCTGACTTTC. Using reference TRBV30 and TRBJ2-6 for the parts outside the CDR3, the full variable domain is SQTIHQWPATLVQPVGSPLSLECTVEGTSNPNLYWYRQAAGRGLQLLFYSVGIGQISSEVPQNLSASRPQDRQFILSSKKLLLSDSGFYLCAWSVQGRGESGANVLTFGAGSRLTVL.

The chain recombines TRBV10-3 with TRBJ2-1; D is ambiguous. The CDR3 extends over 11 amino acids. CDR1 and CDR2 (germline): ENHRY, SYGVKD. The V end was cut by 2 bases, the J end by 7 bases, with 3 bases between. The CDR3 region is CAISETNEQFF. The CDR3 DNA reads TGTGCCATCAGTGAGACGAATGAGCAGTTCTTC.

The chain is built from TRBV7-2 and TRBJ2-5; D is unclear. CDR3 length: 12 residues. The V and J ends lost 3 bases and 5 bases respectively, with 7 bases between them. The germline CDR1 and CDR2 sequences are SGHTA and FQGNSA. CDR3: CASSLVEETQYF. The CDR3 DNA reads TGTGCCAGCAGCTTGGTGGAGGAGACCCAGTACTTC.

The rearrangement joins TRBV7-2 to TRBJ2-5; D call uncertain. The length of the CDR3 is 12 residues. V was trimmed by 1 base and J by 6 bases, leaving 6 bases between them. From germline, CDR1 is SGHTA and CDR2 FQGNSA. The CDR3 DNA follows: TGTGCCAGCAGCTTAGAGTTTCAGACCCAGTACTTC. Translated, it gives CASSLEFQTQYF. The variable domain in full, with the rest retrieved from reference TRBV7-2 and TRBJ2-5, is GAGVSQSPSNKVTEKGKDVELRCDPISGHTALYWYRQSLGQGLEFLIYFQGNSAPDKSGLPSDRFSAERTGGSVSTLTIQRTQQEDSAVYLCASSLEFQTQYFGPGTRLLVL.

The chain's CDR3 is CASSQTVFYGYTF. DNA of the CDR3: TGCGCCAGCAGCCAAACAGTTTTCTATGGCTACACCTTC. This chain joins TRBV4-3 and TRBJ1-2; D not resolved. The CDR3 has 13 amino acids. CDR1 and CDR2 from the germline V gene are LGHNA and YSLEER. The V gene lost 2 bases and the J gene lost 4 bases, with 8 bases spanning the gap.